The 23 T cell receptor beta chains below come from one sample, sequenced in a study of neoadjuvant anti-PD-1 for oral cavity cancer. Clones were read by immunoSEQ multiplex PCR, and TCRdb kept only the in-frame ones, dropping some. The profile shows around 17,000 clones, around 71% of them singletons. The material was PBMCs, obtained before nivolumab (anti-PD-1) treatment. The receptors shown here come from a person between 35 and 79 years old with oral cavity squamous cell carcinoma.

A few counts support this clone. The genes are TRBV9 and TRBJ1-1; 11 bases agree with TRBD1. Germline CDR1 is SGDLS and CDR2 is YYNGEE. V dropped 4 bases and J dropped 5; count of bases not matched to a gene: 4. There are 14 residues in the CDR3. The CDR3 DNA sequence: TGTGCCAGCAGCCAGGGACAGGGGGGGACTGAAGCTTTCTTT. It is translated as CASSQGQGGTEAFF.

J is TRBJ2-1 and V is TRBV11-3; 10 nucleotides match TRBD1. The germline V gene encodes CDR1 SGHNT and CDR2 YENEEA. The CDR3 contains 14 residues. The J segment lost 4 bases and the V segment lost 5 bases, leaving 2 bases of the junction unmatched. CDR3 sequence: CASSADRGYNEQFF. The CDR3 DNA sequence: TGTGCCAGCAGCGCGGACAGGGGGTACAATGAGCAGTTCTTC. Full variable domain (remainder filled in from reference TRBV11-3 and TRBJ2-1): EAGVVQSPRYKIIEKKQPVAFWCNPISGHNTLYWYLQNLGQGPELLIRYENEEAVDDSQLPKDRFSAERLKGVDSTLKIQPAELGDSAVYLCASSADRGYNEQFFGPGTRLTVL.

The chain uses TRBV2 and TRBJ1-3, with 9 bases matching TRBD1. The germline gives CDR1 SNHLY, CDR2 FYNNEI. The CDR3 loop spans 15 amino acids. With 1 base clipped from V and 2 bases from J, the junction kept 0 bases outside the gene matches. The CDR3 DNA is TGTGCCAGCAGTGAAGGGACAGGGGCTGGAAACACCATATATTTT. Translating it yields CASSEGTGAGNTIYF.

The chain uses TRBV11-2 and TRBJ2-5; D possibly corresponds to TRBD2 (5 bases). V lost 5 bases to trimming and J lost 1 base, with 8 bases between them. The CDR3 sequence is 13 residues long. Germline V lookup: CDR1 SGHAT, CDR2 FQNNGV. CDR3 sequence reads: CASSMGAQETQYF. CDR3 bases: TGTGCCAGCAGCATGGGAGCCCAAGAGACCCAGTACTTC.

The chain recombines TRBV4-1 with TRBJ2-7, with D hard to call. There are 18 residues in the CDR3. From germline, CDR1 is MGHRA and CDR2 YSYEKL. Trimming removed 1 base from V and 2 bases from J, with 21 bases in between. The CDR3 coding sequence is TGCGCCAGCAGCCAAGGAGACTTCATTGGGCAGTCCCCCTACGAGCAGTACTTC. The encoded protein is CASSQGDFIGQSPYEQYF.

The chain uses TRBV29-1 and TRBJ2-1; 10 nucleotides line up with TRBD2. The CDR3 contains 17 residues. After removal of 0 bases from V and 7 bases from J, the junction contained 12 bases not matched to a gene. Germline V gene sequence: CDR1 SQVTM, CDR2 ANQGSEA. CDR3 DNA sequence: TGCAGCGTTGAAGATTCGATTTCTAGCGGGAGATGGAATGAGCAGTTCTTC. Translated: CSVEDSISSGRWNEQFF.

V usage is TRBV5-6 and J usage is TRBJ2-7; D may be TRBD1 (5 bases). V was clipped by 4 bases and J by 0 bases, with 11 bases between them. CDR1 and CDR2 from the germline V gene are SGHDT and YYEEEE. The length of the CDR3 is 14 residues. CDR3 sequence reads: CASSLDRSSYEQYF. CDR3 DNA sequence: TGTGCCAGCAGCCTTGACAGAAGCTCCTACGAGCAGTACTTC.

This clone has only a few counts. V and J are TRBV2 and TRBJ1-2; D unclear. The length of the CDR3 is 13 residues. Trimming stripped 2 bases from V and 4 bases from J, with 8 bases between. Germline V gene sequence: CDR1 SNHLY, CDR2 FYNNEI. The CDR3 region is CASSESTSYGYTF. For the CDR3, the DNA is TGTGCCAGCAGTGAATCTACCAGCTATGGCTACACCTTC.

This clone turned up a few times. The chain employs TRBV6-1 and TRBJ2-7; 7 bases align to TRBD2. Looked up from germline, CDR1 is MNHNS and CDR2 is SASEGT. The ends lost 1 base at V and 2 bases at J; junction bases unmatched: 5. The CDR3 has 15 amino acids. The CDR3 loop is CASSEVGGSPYEQYF. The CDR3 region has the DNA TGTGCCAGCAGTGAAGTCGGCGGGAGCCCCTACGAGCAGTACTTC.

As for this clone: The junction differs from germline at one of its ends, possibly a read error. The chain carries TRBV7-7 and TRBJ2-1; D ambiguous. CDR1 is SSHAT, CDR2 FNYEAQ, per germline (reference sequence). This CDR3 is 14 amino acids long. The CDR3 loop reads CASSLAPRDNEQFF. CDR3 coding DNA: TGTGCTAGCAGCTTGGCCCCTCGGGACAATGAGCAGTTCTTC.

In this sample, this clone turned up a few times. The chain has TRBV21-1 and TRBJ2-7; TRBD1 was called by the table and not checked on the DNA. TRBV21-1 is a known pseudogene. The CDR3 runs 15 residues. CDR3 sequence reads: CASSKVTGEYYEQYF. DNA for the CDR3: TGTGCCAGCAGCAAAGTCACAGGGGAATACTACGAGCAGTACTTC.

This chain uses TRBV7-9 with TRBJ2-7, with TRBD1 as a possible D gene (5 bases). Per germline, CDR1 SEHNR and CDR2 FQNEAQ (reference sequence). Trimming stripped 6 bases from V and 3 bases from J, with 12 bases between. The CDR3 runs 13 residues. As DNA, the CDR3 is TGTGCCAGCAGAGTAGGGGCCGGCTACGAGCAGTACTTC. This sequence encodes CASRVGAGYEQYF.

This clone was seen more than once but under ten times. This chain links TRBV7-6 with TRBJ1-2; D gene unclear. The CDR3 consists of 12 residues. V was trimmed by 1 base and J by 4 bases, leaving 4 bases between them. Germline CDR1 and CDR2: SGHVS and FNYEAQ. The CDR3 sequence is CASSLGGYGYTF. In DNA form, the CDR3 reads TGTGCCAGCAGCTTAGGGGGCTATGGCTACACCTTC.

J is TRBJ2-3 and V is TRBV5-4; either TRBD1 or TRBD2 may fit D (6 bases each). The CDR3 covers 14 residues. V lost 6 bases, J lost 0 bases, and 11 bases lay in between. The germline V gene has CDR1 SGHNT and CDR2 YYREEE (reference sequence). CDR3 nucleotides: TGTGCCAGCACCTTAGGGGGGAGCACAGATACGCAGTATTTT. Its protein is CASTLGGSTDTQYF.

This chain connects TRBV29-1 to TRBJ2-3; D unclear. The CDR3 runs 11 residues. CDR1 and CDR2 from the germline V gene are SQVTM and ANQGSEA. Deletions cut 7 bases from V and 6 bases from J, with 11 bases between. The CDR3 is CSGPVGDTQYF. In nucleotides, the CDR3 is TGCAGCGGACCGGTGGGTGATACGCAGTATTTT.

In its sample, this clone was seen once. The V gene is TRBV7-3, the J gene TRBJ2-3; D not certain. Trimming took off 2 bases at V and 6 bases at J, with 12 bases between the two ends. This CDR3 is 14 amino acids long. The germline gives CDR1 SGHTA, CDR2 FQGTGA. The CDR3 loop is CASSLFSFGDTQYF. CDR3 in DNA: TGTGCCAGCAGCTTATTTTCCTTCGGGGATACGCAGTATTTT.

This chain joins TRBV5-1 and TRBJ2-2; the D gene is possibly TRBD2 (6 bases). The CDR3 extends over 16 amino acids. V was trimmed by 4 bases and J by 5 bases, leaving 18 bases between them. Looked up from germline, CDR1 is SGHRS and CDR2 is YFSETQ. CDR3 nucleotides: TGCGCCAGCAGCCCCATTCCGGGAGTGAGTACCGGGGAGCTGTTTTTT. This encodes CASSPIPGVSTGELFF.

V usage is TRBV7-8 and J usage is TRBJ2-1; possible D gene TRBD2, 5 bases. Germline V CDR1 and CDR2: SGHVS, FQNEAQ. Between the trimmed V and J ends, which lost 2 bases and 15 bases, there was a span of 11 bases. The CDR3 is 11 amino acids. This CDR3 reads CASSLRTSPFF. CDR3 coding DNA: TGTGCCAGCAGCTTACGAACTAGTCCGTTCTTC.

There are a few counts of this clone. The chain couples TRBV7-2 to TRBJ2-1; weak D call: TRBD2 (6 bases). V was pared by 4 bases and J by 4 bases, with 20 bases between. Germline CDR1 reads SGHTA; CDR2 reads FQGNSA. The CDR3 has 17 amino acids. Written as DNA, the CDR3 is TGTGCCAGCAGCTCATGGGGTAGGGCTAGCGATTACAATGAGCAGTTCTTC. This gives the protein CASSSWGRASDYNEQFF.

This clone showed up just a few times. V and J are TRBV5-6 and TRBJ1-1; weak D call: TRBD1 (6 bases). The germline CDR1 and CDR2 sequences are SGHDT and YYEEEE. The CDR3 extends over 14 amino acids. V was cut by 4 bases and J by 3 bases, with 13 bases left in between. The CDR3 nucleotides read TGTGCCAGCAGCCCAGGGGTGCGGTACACTGAAGCTTTCTTT. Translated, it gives CASSPGVRYTEAFF. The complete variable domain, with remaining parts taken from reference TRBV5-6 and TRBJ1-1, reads DAGVTQSPTHLIKTRGQQVTLRCSPKSGHDTVSWYQQALGQGPQFIFQYYEEEERQRGNFPDRFSGHQFPNYSSELNVNALLLGDSALYLCASSPGVRYTEAFFGQGTRLTVV.

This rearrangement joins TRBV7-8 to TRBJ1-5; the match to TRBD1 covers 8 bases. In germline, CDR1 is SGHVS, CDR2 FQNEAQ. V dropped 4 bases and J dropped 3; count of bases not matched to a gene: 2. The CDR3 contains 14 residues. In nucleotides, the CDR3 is TGTGCCAGCAGCTGGGACAGGTACAATCAGCCCCAGCATTTT. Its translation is CASSWDRYNQPQHF.

The CDR3 sequence: CAWSVQGVEGRSYGYTF. The CDR3 nucleotides are TGTGCCTGGAGTGTACAGGGGGTAGAAGGGCGCAGCTATGGCTACACCTTC. V and J are TRBV30 and TRBJ1-2; 8 bases align to TRBD1. Germline V lookup: CDR1 GTSNPN, CDR2 SVGIG (reference sequence). The CDR3 has 17 amino acids. V lost 0 bases, J lost 4 bases, and 13 bases stayed unmatched.

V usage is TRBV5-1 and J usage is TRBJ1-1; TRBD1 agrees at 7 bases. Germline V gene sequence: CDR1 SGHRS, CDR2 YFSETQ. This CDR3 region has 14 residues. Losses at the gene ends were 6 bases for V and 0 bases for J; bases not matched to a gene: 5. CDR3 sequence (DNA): TGCGCCAGCACCCAGACAGGGCTGAACACTGAAGCTTTCTTT. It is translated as CASTQTGLNTEAFF.